This is a list of T cell receptor beta chains from one sample in a study of shared clonotypes between healthy human individuals. Generated by immunoSEQ multiplex PCR, the TCRdb table keeps only in-frame clones and is missing some. In the table there are about 530,000 clones, around 79% of which are singletons. Sample: PBMCs. The receptors stem from a woman between 35 and 50 years old in good health. Some clones in this sample may be carry-over from other donors' samples. Each CDR3 is given with its conserved first and last residue.

>TRBV7-6
CASSLGLAGGPSYEQYF
>TRBV7-8
CASRPTGGTQETQYF
>TRBV19
CASSIAGAPSYNEQFF
>TRBV28
CASSSSLGGSATF
>TRBV7-3
CASSISGYEQFF
>TRBV6-6
CASSLWPQVGVRLFF
>TRBV4-1
CASSQIHGQETQYF
>TRBV15
CATSLPTVQGETQYF
>TRBV18
CASSPGQEGTQYF
>TRBV7-6
CASSPRQGNSPLHF
>TRBV7-2
CASSLVWREGLTDTQYF
>TRBV5-1
CASRQDGRTGTEAFF
>TRBV7-9
CASSQTGGVSYNEQFF
>TRBV6-4
CASSVNTGGSTEAFF
>TRBV18
CASSTTENTEAFF
>TRBV5-1
CASSLDRINTGELFF
>TRBV4-1
CASSPGAYEAQYF
>TRBV5-6
CASSFDSGLFYNEQFF
>TRBV28
CASTPGRNFPYEQYF
>TRBV11-2
CASSLHPGHSLETQYF
>TRBV5-3
CARSLTPGASYEQYF
>TRBV4-2
CASSQGQGAREQYF
>TRBV4-2
CASSQARGDTGELFF
>TRBV6-1
CASKAQGAPGNTIYF
>TRBV7-2
CASSLGPSKTQYF
>TRBV27
CASSFWESSGANVLTF